The next 14 T cell receptor beta chains were all read from a single sample in a study of T-cell reconstitution after alpha-beta-depleted transplantation in children. Molecular barcoding with unique molecular identifiers was used for the TCRbeta library. MiXCR, run by TCRdb on the PCR reads, gives a single entry per CDR3 protein. The profile covers about 200,000 distinct CDR3 sequences, with around 7% appearing a single time and about 5.5% taken by the ten largest. The source was PBMCs, collected before TCRalphabeta/CD19-depleted stem cell transplant. These receptors were taken from a boy aged 2-9 years with acute lymphoblastic leukemia, due to receive a stem cell transplant.

With regard to this clonotype: Being one base from a much bigger clone, this may be a read error. Because the CDR3 is missing its conserved closing phenylalanine or tryptophan, this is likely a read error. This rearrangement joins TRBV20-1 to TRBJ1-2; D uncertain. The V end lost 0 bases, the J end lost 0 bases, and 8 bases lay between the germline ends. There are 14 residues in the CDR3. Germline CDR1 is DFQATT and CDR2 is SNEGSKA (reference sequence). The CDR3 loop is CSARDPQSNYGYTS. The DNA of the CDR3 is TGCAGTGCTAGAGATCCGCAATCTAACTATGGCTACACCTCC.

Only a few counts were recorded for this clonotype. The chain has TRBV5-1 and TRBJ1-4; possibly TRBD1 for D (6 bases). The V and J ends lost 2 bases and 5 bases respectively, with 10 bases between them. Germline CDR1 SGHRS, CDR2 YFSETQ. The CDR3 sequence is 14 residues long. CDR3: CASSFGTRNEKLFF. The CDR3 coding sequence is TGCGCCAGCAGCTTCGGGACACGGAATGAAAAACTGTTTTTT. The whole variable domain, filled in from reference TRBV5-1 and TRBJ1-4, reads KAGVTQTPRYLIKTRGQQVTLSCSPISGHRSVSWYQQTPGQGLQFLFEYFSETQRNKGNFPGRFSGRQFSNSRSEMNVSTLELGDSALYLCASSFGTRNEKLFFGSGTQLSVL.

This chain connects TRBV6-2 or TRBV6-3 to TRBJ1-1; unclear D gene. The CDR3 sequence is 13 residues long. Trimming removed 5 bases from V and 6 bases from J, with 13 bases in between. The germline V gene has CDR1 MNHEY and CDR2 SVGEGT. Here the CDR3 reads CASSPDLGSEAFF. CDR3 DNA sequence: TGTGCCAGCAGTCCAGATTTGGGGTCTGAAGCTTTCTTT.

As concerns this clonotype: A junction end diverges from the germline sequence, so it may reflect a read error. The chain links TRBV12-3 or TRBV12-4 to TRBJ1-5; no firm D call. The CDR3 is made up of 13 amino acids. The CDR3 DNA follows: TGTGCCAGCAGGGAGTTTAACAATCAGCCCGAGCATTTT. Its protein product is CASREFNNQPEHF.

This clonotype was observed a few times. The J gene is TRBJ2-1, the V gene TRBV11-1; the D gene is possibly TRBD2 (6 bases). The CDR3 is made up of 19 amino acids. Germline V CDR1 and CDR2: SGHAT, FQDESV (reference sequence). V dropped 7 bases and J dropped 4 bases, with 29 bases sitting between them. The CDR3 spells CASNHPTHPRDSSYNEQFF. DNA for the CDR3: TGTGCCAGCAACCATCCAACTCATCCGCGGGACTCCTCTTACAATGAGCAGTTCTTC.

This clonotype was recorded many times. CDR3 nucleotides: TGTGCCAGCAGCTTGGGGACAGGGGGCTCCAGCGGGGAGCTGTTTTTT. Amino acid sequence: CASSLGTGGSSGELFF. The J gene is TRBJ2-2, the V gene TRBV7-6; 12 bases align to TRBD1. Germline V gene sequence: CDR1 SGHVS, CDR2 FNYEAQ. This CDR3 comprises 16 residues. Trimming at V came to 3 bases and at J to 7 bases, leaving 6 bases not matched to a gene. Drawing the rest from reference TRBV7-6 and TRBJ2-2, the complete variable domain is GAGVSQSPRYKVTKRGQDVALRCDPISGHVSLYWYRQALGQGPEFLTYFNYEAQQDKSGLPNDRFSAERPEGSISTLTIQRTEQRDSAMYRCASSLGTGGSSGELFFGEGSRLTVL.

This clonotype has a count of ten or more. The rearrangement joins TRBV4-3 to TRBJ2-2; D is perhaps TRBD1 or TRBD2 (5 bases each). Deletions cut 3 bases from V and 6 bases from J, with 8 bases between. CDR1 and CDR2 (germline): LGHNA, YSLEER. This CDR3 comprises 13 residues. The CDR3 reads CASSHQGAGELFF. The CDR3 nucleotides are TGCGCCAGCAGCCATCAGGGAGCCGGGGAGCTGTTTTTT.

This clonotype was counted ten times or more. The rearrangement uses TRBV20-1 and TRBJ2-3; D remains unclear. Germline CDR1 and CDR2: DFQATT and SNEGSKA (reference sequence). The CDR3 contains 13 residues. Trimming shortened V by 6 bases and J by 3 bases, and 13 bases separated the two germline ends. The CDR3 DNA is TGCAGTGCCCCCCCTCGGTCGACAGATACGCAGTATTTT. Encoded protein: CSAPPRSTDTQYF.

The J gene is TRBJ2-1, the V gene TRBV20-1; D not resolved. The CDR3 runs to 12 residues. Germline V gene sequence: CDR1 DFQATT, CDR2 SNEGSKA (reference sequence). With 2 bases removed from V and 9 bases from J, the gap between germline ends came to 11 bases. CDR3 DNA: TGCAGTGCTAGACGTTCCGCCCGTGAGCAGTTCTTC. Its translation is CSARRSAREQFF.

This clonotype showed up many times. The chain has TRBV27 and TRBJ2-3; weak D call: TRBD2 (6 bases). Trimming pared 5 bases from V and 2 bases from J, leaving 29 bases between. Germline V gene lookup returns CDR1 MNHEY and CDR2 SMNVEV (reference sequence). This CDR3 contains 20 residues. CDR3 loop: CASSRSGLGGSLSPTDTQYF. As DNA, the CDR3 is TGTGCCAGCAGTCGGTCGGGTCTCGGGGGATCACTAAGTCCCACAGATACGCAGTATTTT.

This clonotype was detected many times. This rearrangement joins TRBV5-1 to TRBJ2-1; TRBD2 matches 8 bases. The germline CDR1 and CDR2 sequences are SGHRS and YFSETQ. Trimming at V came to 0 bases and at J to 0 bases, leaving 11 bases not matched to a gene. The CDR3 runs to 19 residues. CDR3 DNA sequence: TGCGCCAGCAGCTTGGCCTTTCAGCGGGAGACCAGCTCCTACAATGAGCAGTTCTTC. Encoded protein: CASSLAFQRETSSYNEQFF. The full variable domain, in which reference TRBV5-1 and TRBJ2-1 provide the parts outside the CDR3, is KAGVTQTPRYLIKTRGQQVTLSCSPISGHRSVSWYQQTPGQGLQFLFEYFSETQRNKGNFPGRFSGRQFSNSRSEMNVSTLELGDSALYLCASSLAFQRETSSYNEQFFGPGTRLTVL.

The chain uses TRBV2 and TRBJ1-2; D is possibly TRBD1 (5 bases). In germline, CDR1 is SNHLY, CDR2 FYNNEI. The CDR3 has 13 residues. The V and J ends lost 3 bases and 3 bases respectively, with 8 bases between them. This CDR3 reads CASSETEDYGYTF. The CDR3 DNA follows: TGTGCCAGCAGTGAGACAGAGGACTATGGCTACACCTTC.

Many counts were recorded for this clonotype. This rearrangement joins TRBV18 to TRBJ2-1; weak D call: TRBD2 (5 bases). Looked up from germline, CDR1 is KGHSH and CDR2 is LQKENI. The CDR3 has 15 residues. V lost 2 bases, J lost 4 bases, and 12 bases lay in between. The CDR3 DNA reads TGTGCCAGCTCACCAATGGGCGGGCGTTACAATGAGCAGTTCTTC. Protein product: CASSPMGGRYNEQFF. Supplemented by reference TRBV18 and TRBJ2-1, the full variable domain reads NAGVMQNPRHLVRRRGQEARLRCSPMKGHSHVYWYRQLPEEGLKFMVYLQKENIIDESGMPKERFSAEFPKEGPSILRIQQVVRGDSAAYFCASSPMGGRYNEQFFGPGTRLTVL.

At least ten counts were recorded for this clonotype. V is TRBV20-1 and J is TRBJ2-1; TRBD1 matches 8 bases. This CDR3 contains 14 residues. The germline CDR1 and CDR2 sequences are DFQATT and SNEGSKA (reference sequence). V lost 6 bases and J lost 3; bases outside the gene matches: 7. The CDR3 here is CSATDREVYNEQFF. Written as DNA, the CDR3 is TGCAGTGCGACGGACAGGGAGGTCTACAATGAGCAGTTCTTC.